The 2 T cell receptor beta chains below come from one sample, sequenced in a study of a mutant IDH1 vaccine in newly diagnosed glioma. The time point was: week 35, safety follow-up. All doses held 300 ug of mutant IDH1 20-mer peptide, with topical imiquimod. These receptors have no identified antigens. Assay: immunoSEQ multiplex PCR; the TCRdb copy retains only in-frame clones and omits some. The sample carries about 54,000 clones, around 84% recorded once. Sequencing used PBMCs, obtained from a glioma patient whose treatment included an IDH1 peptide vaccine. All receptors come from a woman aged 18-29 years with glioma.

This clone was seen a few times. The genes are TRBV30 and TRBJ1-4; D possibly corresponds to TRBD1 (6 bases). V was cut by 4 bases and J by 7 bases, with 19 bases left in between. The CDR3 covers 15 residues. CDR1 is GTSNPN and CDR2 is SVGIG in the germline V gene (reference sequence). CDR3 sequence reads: CAWTRDTFGSEKLFF. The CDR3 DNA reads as TGTGCCTGGACCCGGGACACCTTTGGGAGTGAAAAACTGTTTTTT. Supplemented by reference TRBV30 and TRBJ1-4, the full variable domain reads SQTIHQWPATLVQPVGSPLSLECTVEGTSNPNLYWYRQAAGRGLQLLFYSVGIGQISSEVPQNLSASRPQDRQFILSSKKLLLSDSGFYLCAWTRDTFGSEKLFFGSGTQLSVL.

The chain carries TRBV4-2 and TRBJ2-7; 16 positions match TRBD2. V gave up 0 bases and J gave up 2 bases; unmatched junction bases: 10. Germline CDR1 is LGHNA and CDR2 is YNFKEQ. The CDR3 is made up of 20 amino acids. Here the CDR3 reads CASSQDLGGTSGGAAYEQYF. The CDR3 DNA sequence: TGTGCCAGCAGCCAAGATCTGGGGGGGACTAGCGGGGGGGCGGCCTACGAGCAGTACTTC.